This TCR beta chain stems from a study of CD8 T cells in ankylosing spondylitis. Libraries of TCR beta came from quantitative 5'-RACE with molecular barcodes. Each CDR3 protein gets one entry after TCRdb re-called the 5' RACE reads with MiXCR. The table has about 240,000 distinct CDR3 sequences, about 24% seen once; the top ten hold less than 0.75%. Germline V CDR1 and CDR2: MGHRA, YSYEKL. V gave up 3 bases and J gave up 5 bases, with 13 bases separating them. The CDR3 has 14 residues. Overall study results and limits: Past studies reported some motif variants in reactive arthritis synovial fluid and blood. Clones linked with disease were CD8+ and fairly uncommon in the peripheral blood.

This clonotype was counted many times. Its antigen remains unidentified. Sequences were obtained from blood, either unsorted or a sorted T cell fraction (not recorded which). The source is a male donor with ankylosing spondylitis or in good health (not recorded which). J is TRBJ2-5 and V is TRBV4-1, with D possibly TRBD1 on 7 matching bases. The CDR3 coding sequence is TGCGCCAGCAGCCAGCTGACAGGGAGGGAGACCCAGTACTTC. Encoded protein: CASSQLTGRETQYF.